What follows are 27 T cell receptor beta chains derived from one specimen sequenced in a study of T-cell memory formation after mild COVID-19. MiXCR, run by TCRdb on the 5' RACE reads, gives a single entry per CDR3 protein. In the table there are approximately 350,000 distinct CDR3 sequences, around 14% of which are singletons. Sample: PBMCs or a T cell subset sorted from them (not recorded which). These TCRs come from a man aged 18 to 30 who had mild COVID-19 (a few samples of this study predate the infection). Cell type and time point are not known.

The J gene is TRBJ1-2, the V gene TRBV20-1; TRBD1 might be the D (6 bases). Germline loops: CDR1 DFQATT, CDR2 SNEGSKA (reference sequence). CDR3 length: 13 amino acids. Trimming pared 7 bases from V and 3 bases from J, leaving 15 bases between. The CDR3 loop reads CSVAYRVHYGYTF. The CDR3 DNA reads TGCAGTGTCGCATACAGGGTCCACTATGGCTACACCTTC.

CDR3 amino acids: CASSETGGPIRYEQYF. The CDR3 bases are TGTGCCAGCAGTGAAACAGGGGGCCCCATAAGGTACGAGCAGTACTTC. This chain joins TRBV2 and TRBJ2-7; TRBD1 matches at 9 bases. The J segment lost 4 bases and the V segment lost 2 bases, leaving 9 bases of the junction unmatched. This CDR3 has 16 residues. Germline assignment: CDR1 SNHLY and CDR2 FYNNEI.

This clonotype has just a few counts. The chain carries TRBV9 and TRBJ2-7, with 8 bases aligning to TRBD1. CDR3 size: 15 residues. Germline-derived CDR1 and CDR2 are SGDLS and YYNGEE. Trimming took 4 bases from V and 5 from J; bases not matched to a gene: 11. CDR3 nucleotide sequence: TGTGCCAGCAGCCGGGGCGACAGGGGTCTGCACGAGCAGTACTTC. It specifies CASSRGDRGLHEQYF.

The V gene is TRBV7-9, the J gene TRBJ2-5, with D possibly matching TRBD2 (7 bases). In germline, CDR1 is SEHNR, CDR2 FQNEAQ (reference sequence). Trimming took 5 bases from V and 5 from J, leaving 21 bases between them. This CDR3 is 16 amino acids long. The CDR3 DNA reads TGTGCCAGCAGCGCTCCTGTGGGCGGGGGCGGCGAGACCCAGTACTTC. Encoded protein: CASSAPVGGGGETQYF.

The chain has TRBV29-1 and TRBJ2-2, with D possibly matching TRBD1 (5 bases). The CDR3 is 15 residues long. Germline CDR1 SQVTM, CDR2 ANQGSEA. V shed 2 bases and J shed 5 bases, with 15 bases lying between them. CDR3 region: CSVEMGRVGTGELFF. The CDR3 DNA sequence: TGCAGCGTTGAAATGGGCAGGGTGGGAACCGGGGAGCTGTTTTTT.

The CDR3 loop reads CASSLGGGWTDQETQYF. DNA of the CDR3: TGTGCCAGCAGCTTAGGCGGGGGATGGACCGATCAAGAGACCCAGTACTTC. The chain uses TRBV7-7 and TRBJ2-5, with 7 bases that match TRBD2. V was pared by 1 base and J by 2 bases, with 10 bases of the junction left unmatched. This CDR3 spans 17 amino acids. Germline lookup yields CDR1 SSHAT and CDR2 FNYEAQ (reference sequence).

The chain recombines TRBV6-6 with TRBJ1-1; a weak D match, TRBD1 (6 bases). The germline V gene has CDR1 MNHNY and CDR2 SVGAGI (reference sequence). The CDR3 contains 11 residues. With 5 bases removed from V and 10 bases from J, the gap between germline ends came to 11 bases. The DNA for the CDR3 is TGTGCCAGCAGTGCACAGGGAGCAGCTTTCTTT. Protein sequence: CASSAQGAAFF.

Here the CDR3 reads CATSAAGGTDTQYF. CDR3 sequence (DNA): TGTGCCACCAGCGCGGCGGGAGGCACAGATACGCAGTATTTT. The chain couples TRBV24-1 to TRBJ2-3; 7 bases are a match to TRBD2. This CDR3 has 14 amino acids. V was clipped by 7 bases and J by 1 base; unmatched bases: 4. CDR1 is KGHDR and CDR2 is SFDVKD in the germline V gene.

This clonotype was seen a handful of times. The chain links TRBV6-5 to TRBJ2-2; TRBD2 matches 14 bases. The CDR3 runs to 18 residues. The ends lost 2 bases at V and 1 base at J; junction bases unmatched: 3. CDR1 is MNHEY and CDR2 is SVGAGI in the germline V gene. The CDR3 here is CASSYGGTSGGNTGELFF. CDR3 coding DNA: TGTGCCAGCAGTTACGGCGGGACTAGCGGGGGGAACACCGGGGAGCTGTTTTTT.

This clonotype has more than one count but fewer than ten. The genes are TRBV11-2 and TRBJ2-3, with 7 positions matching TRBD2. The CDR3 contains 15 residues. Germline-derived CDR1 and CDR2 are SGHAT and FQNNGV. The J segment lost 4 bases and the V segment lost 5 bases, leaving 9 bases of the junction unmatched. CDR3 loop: CASSREASSSDTQYF. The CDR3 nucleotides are TGTGCCAGCAGCCGGGAGGCTAGCAGTTCAGATACGCAGTATTTT.

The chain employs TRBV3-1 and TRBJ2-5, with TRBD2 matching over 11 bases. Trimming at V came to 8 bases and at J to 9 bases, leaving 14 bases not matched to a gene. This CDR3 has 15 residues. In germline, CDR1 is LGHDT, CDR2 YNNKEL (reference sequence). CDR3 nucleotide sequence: TGTGCCAGCGTTGAGTTAGCGGGGGGGCCTCACTCCCAGTACTTC. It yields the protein CASVELAGGPHSQYF.

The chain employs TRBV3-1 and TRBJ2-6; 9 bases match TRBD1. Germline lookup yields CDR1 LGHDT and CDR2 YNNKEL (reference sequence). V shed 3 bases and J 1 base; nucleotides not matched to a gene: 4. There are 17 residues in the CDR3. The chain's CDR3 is CASSHWGQGSGANVLTF. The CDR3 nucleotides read TGTGCCAGCAGCCACTGGGGACAGGGATCTGGGGCCAACGTCCTGACTTTC. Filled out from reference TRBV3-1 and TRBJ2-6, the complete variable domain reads DTAVSQTPKYLVTQMGNDKSIKCEQNLGHDTMYWYKQDSKKFLKIMFSYNNKELIINETVPNRFSPKSPDKAHLNLHINSLELGDSAVYFCASSHWGQGSGANVLTFGAGSRLTVL.

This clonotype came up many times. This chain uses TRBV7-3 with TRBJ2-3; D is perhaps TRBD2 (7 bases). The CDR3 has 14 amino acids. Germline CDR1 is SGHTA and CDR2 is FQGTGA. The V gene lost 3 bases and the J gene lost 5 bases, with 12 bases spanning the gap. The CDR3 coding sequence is TGTGCCAGCAGCTTGGGGGGGGCGGAAGATACGCAGTATTTT. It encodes CASSLGGAEDTQYF.

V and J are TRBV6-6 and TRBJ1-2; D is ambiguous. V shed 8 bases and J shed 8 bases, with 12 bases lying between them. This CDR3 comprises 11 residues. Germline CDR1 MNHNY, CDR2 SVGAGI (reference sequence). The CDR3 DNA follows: TGTGCCAGCCGTGAGGTGAACGGCTACACCTTC. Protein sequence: CASREVNGYTF.

CDR3 protein: CASSEVDTEAFF. The CDR3 DNA is TGTGCCAGCAGTGAAGTTGACACTGAAGCTTTCTTT. The chain uses TRBV6-1 and TRBJ1-1; D ambiguous. Germline V lookup: CDR1 MNHNS, CDR2 SASEGT. V lost 1 base to trimming and J lost 3 bases, with 3 bases between them. CDR3 length equals 12 residues.

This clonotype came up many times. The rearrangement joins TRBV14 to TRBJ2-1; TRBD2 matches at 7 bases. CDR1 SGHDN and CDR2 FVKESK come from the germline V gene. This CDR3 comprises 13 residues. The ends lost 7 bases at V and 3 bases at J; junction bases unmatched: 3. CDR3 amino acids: CASTSGNYNEQFF. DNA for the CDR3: TGTGCCAGCACTAGCGGAAACTACAATGAGCAGTTCTTC.

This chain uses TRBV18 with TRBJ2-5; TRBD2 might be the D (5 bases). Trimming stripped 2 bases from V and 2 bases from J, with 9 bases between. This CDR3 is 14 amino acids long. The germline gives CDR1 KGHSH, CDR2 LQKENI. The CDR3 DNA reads TGTGCCAGCTCACCAGCCGGGGTTCAAGAGACCCAGTACTTC. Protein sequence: CASSPAGVQETQYF.

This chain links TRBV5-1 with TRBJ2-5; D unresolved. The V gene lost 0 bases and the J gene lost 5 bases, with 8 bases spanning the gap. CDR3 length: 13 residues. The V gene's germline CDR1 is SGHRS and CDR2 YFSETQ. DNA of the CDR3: TGCGCCAGCAGCTTGGAGGCATACGAGACCCAGTACTTC. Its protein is CASSLEAYETQYF.

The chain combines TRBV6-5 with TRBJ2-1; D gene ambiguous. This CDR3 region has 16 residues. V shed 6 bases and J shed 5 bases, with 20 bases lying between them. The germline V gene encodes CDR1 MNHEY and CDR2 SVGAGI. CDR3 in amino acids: CASSLKGPRYNNEQFF. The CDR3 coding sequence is TGTGCCAGCAGCCTAAAGGGTCCCCGGTACAACAATGAGCAGTTCTTC.

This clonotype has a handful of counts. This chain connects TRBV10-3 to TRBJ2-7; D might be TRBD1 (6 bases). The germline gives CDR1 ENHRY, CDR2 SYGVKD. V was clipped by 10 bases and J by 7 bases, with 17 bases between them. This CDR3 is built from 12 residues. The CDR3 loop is CATRDTLGEQYF. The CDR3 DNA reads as TGTGCCACCAGGGACACCCTCGGGGAGCAGTACTTC.

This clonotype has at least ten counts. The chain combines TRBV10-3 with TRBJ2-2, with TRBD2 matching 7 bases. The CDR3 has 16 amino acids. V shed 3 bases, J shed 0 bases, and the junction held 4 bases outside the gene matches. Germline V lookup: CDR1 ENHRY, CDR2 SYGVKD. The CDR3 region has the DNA TGTGCCATCAGTGATATACGGGGGGCGAACACCGGGGAGCTGTTTTTT. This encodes CAISDIRGANTGELFF.

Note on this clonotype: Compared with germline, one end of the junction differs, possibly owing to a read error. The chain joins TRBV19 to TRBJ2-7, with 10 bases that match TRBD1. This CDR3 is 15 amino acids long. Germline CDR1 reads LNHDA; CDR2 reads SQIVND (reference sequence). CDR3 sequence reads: CASSLDRGQTYEQYF. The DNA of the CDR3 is TGTGCCAGTAGTCTAGACAGGGGGCAGACCTACGAGCAGTACTTC. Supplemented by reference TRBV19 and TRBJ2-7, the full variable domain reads DGGITQSPKYLFRKEGQNVTLSCEQNLNHDAMYWYRQDPGQGLRLIYYSQIVNDFQKGDIAEGYSVSREKKESFPLTVTSAQKNPTAFYLCASSLDRGQTYEQYFGPGTRLTVT.

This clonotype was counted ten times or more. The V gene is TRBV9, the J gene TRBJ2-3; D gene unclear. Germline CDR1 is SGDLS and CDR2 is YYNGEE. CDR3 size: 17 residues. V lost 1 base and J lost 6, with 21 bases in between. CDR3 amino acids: CASSVSGGLTSRDTQYF. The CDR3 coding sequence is TGTGCCAGCAGCGTATCCGGCGGATTGACGTCTCGGGATACGCAGTATTTT.

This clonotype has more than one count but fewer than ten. The CDR3 region is CASSYWDRVSGNTIYF. The CDR3 coding sequence is TGTGCCAGCAGTTACTGGGACAGGGTCTCCGGAAACACCATATATTTT. V and J are TRBV6-6 and TRBJ1-3, with 9 nucleotides matching TRBD1. CDR1 is MNHNY and CDR2 is SVGAGI in the germline V gene (reference sequence). CDR3 length: 16 amino acids. The trim removed 1 base at V and 4 bases at J, leaving 5 bases unmatched.

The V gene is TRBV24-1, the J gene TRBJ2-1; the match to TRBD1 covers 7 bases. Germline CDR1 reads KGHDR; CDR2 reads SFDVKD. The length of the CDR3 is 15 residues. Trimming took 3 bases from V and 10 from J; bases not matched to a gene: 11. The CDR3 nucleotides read TGTGCCACCAGTGATAATTCAGAGGGGGCTAGGGAGCAGTTCTTC. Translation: CATSDNSEGAREQFF.

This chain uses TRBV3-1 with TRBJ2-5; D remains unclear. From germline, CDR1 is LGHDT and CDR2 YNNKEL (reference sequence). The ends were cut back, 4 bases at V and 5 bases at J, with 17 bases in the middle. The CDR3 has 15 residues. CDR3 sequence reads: CASSRKGVPRETQYF. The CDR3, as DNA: TGTGCCAGCAGCCGCAAAGGAGTACCCCGGGAGACCCAGTACTTC.

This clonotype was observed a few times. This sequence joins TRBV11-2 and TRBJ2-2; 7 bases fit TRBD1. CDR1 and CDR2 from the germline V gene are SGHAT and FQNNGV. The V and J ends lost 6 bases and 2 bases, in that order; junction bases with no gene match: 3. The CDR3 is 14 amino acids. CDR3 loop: CASRYRGNTGELFF. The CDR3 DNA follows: TGTGCCAGCAGATACAGGGGAAACACCGGGGAGCTGTTTTTT.